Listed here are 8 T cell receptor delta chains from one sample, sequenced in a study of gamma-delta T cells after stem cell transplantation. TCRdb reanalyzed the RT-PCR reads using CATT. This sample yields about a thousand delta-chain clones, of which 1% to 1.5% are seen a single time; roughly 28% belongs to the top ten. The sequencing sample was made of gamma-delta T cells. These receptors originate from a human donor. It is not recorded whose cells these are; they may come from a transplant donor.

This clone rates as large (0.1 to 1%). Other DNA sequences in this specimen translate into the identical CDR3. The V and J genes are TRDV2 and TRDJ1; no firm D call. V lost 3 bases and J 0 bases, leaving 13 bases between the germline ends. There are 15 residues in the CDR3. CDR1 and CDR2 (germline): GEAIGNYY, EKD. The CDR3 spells CACDSLAEYTDKLIF. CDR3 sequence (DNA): TGTGCCTGTGACTCCTTGGCGGAGTACACCGATAAACTCATCTTT.

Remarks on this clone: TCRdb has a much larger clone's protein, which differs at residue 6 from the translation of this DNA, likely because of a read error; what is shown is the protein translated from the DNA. The DNA of the CDR3 is TGTGCCTGTGACGCTCCTACTGGGGGAACGTACACCGATAAACTCATCTTT. It translates to CACDAPTGGTYTDKLIF. This chain links TRDV2 with TRDJ1; 9 nucleotides agree with TRDD3. This CDR3 is built from 17 residues. After removal of 3 bases from V and 0 bases from J, the junction contained 10 bases not matched to a gene. CDR1 is GEAIGNYY, CDR2 EKD, per germline.

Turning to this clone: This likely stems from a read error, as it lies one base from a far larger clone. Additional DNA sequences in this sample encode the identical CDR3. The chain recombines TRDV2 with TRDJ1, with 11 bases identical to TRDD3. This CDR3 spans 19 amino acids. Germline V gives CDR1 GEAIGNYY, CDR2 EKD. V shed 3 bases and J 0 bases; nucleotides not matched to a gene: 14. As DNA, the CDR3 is TGTGCCTGTGACCCAGTGCTGGGGGATACTTTCCGGTACACCGATAAACTCATCTTT. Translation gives CACDPVLGDTFRYTDKLIF.

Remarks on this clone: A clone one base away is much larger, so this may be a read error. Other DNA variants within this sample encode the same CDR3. The CDR3 nucleotides are TGTGCTCTTGGGGAGTTACCCTCCCTTCTCTACACCGATAAACTCATCTTT. Translating gives CALGELPSLLYTDKLIF. The V call is TRDV1, the J call TRDJ1; D is possibly TRDD2 (5 bases). Germline-derived CDR1 and CDR2 are TSWWSYY and QGS. V shed 3 bases and J shed 0 bases, with 17 bases lying between them. The CDR3 extends over 17 amino acids.

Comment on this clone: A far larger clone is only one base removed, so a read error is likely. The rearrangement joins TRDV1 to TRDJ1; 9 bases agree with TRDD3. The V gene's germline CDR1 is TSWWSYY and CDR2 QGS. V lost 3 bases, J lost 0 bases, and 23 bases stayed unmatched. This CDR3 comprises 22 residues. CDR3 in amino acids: CALGDLYTGYWGTDPYTDKLIF. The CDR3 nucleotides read TGTGCTCTTGGGGACCTCTATACGGGGTACTGGGGGACCGACCCGTACACCGATAAACTCATCTTT.

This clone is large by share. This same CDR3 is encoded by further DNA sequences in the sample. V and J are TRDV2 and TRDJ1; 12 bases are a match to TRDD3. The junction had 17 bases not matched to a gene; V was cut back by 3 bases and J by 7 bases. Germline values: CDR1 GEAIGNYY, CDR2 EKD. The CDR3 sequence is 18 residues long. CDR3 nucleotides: TGTGCCTGTGACCCCGTGGCTGGGGGATACGCGTCAAGGAGTAAACTCATCTTT. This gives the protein CACDPVAGGYASRSKLIF.

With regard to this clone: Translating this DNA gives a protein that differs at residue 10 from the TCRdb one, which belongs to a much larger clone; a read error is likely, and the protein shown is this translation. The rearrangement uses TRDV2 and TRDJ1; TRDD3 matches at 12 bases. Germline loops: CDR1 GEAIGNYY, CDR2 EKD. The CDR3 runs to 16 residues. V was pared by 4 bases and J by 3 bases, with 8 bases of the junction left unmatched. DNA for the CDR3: TGTGCCTGTGAACCCCTGGGGGATACGCGGGCCGATAAACTCATCTTT. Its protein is CACEPLGDTRADKLIF.

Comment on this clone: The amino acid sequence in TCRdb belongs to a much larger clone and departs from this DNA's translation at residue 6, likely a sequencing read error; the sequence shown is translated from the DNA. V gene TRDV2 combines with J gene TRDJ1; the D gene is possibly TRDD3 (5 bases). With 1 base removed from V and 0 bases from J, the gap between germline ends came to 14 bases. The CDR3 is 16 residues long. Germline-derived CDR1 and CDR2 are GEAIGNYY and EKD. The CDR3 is CACDTPGVPYTDKLIF. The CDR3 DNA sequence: TGTGCCTGTGACACTCCGGGGGTCCCGTACACCGATAAACTCATCTTT.